This T cell receptor beta chain was found in a study of cytomegalovirus exposure and HLA in healthy donors. Background on the study: Roughly 80 million unique TCRs from HLA-typed donors made up an early data release. Clustering assigned about 80% of the roughly 400 genotyped donors to the Caucasian-associated ancestry cluster. General study points: In a later analysis, an Asian-associated ancestry cluster reportedly showed fewer N-insertions than the roughly 700-donor mean. When analyzed later, a missense DCLRE1C variant was found to be linked to TCR beta V- and J-gene trimming.

This clone occurred once. Its matching antigen is unknown. This CDR3 has 13 residues. CDR1 is SGDLS, CDR2 YYNGEE, per germline. V lost 8 bases, J lost 0 bases, and 6 bases lay in between. A multiplex PCR was run with 60 Vbeta primers and 13 Jbeta primers. Measured with immunoSEQ multiplex PCR; TCRdb has only the in-frame clones, and not every one. Among some 82,000 clones listed, roughly 83% were seen once. This receptor was obtained from a woman aged 50 to 65 in good health and CMV-seronegative. The specimen sequenced was PBMCs. The gene calls are TRBV9 and TRBJ2-6; D gene ambiguous. CDR3 nucleotide sequence: TGTGCCAGTAGGAGCTCTGGGGCCAACGTCCTGACTTTC. It translates to CASRSSGANVLTF.